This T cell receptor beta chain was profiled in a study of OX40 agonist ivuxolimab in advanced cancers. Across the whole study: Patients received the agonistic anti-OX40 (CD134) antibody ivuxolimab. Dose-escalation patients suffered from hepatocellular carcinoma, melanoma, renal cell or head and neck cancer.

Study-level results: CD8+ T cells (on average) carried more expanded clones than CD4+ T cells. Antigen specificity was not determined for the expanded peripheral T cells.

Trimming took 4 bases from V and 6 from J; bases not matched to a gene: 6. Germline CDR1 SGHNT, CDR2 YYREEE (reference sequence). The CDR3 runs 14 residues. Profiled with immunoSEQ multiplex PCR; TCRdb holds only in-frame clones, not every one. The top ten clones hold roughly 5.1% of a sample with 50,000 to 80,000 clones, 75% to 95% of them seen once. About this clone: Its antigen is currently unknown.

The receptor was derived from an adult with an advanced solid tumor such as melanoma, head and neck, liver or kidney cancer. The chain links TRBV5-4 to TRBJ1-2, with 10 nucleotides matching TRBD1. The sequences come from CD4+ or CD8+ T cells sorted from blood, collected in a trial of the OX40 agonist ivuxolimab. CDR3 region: CASSGTGVRDGYTF. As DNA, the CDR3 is TGTGCCAGCAGCGGGACAGGGGTAAGGGATGGCTACACCTTC. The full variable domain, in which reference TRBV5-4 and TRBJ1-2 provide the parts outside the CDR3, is ETGVTQSPTHLIKTRGQQVTLRCSSQSGHNTVSWYQQALGQGPQFIFQYYREEENGRGNFPPRFSGLQFPNYSSELNVNALELDDSALYLCASSGTGVRDGYTFGSGTRLTVV.